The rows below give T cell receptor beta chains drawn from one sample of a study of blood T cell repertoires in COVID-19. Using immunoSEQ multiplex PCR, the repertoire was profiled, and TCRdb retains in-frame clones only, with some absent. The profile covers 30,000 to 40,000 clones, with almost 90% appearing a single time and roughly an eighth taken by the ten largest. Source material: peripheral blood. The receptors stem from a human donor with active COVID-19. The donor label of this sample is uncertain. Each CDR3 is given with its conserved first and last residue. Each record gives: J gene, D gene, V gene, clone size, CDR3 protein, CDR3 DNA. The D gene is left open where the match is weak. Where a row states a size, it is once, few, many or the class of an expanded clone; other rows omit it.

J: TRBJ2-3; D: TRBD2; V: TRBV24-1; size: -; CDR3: CATSPAGGSLTDTQYF; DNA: TGTGCCACCAGTCCGGCGGGGGGCTCCCTTACAGATACGCAGTATTTT
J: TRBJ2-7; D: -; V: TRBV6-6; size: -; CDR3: CASSYEDPPYEQYF; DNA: TGTGCCAGCAGTTACGAGGATCCCCCTTACGAGCAGTACTTC
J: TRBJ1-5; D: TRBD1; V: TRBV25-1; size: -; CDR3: CASSQDRGNQPQHF; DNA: TGTGCCAGCAGCCAGGACAGGGGGAATCAGCCCCAGCATTTT
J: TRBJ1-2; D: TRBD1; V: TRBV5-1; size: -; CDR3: CASSLTGTGGDYGYTF; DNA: TGCGCCAGCAGCTTGACCGGGACAGGGGGCGACTATGGCTACACCTTC
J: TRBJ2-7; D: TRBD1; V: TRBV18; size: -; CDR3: CASSYDKGQVF; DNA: TGTGCCAGCTCATACGACAAGGGACAGGTCTTC
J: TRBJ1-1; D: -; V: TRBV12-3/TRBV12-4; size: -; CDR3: CASSPGTGTRAFF; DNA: TGTGCCAGCAGTCCGGGAACAGGGACTAGAGCTTTCTTT
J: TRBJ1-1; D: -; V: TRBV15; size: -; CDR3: CATSSRMTEEAFF; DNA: TGTGCCACCAGCAGTCGCATGACAGAGGAAGCTTTCTTT
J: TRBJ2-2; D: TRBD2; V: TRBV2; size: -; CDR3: CASSVSGGGTGELFF; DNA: TGTGCCAGCAGTGTTAGTGGGGGGGGCACCGGGGAGCTGTTTTTT
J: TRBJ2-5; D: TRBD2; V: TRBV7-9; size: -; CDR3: CASSPGLADSQETQYF; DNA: TGTGCCAGCAGCCCCGGACTAGCGGATAGCCAAGAGACCCAGTACTTC
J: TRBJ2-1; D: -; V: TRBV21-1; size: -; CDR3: CASSKAYGVLKYNEQFF; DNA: TGTGCCAGCAGCAAAGCGTACGGGGTCCTAAAATACAATGAGCAGTTCTTC
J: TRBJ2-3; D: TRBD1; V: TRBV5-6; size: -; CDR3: CASSLYGTGSSDTQYF; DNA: TGTGCCAGCAGCTTATACGGGACAGGGAGTTCGGATACGCAGTATTTT
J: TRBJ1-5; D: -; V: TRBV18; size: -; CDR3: CASSVSGNQPQHF; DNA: TGTGCCAGCTCAGTATCTGGCAATCAGCCCCAGCATTTT
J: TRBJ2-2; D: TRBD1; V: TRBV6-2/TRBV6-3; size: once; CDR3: CASSYGRGLNTGELFF; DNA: TGTGCCAGCAGTTACGGAAGGGGGCTGAACACCGGGGAGCTGTTTTTT
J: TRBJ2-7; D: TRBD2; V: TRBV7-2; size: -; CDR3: CASSLGLAGAIEQYF; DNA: TGTGCCAGCAGCCTAGGACTAGCGGGCGCGATCGAGCAGTACTTC
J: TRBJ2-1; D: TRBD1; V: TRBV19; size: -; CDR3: CASTLGQGRLSYNEQFF; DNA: TGTGCCAGTACCTTAGGACAGGGCCGGCTCTCCTACAATGAGCAGTTCTTC
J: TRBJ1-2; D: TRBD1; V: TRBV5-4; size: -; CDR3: CASSSRGQGVWGYTF; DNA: TGTGCCAGCAGCTCCAGGGGACAGGGGGTCTGGGGCTACACCTTC
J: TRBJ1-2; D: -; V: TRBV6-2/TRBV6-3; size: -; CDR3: CASSFPQGGYTF; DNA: TGTGCCAGCAGTTTTCCCCAGGGAGGCTACACCTTC
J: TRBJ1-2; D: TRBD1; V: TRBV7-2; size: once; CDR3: CASSLGQGPTF; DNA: TGTGCCAGCAGCTTGGGACAGGGACCGACCTTC
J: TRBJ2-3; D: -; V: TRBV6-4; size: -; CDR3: CASSEQGLGSTDTQYF; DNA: TGTGCCAGCAGTGAACAGGGCCTAGGGAGCACAGATACGCAGTATTTT
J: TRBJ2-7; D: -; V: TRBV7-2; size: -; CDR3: CASSFIQGDYEQYF; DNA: TGTGCCAGCAGCTTTATACAGGGTGACTACGAGCAGTACTTC
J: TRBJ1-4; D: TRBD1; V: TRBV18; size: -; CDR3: CASSPRQGEKLFF; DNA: TGTGCCAGCTCACCACGACAGGGTGAAAAACTGTTTTTT
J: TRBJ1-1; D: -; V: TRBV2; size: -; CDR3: CASTTPWDTGESGTEAFF; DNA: TGTGCCAGCACTACCCCGTGGGATACAGGAGAGAGTGGCACTGAAGCTTTCTTT
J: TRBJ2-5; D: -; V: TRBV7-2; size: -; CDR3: CASSLQGGVLETQYF; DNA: TGTGCCAGCAGCTTACAGGGGGGCGTTTTAGAGACCCAGTACTTC
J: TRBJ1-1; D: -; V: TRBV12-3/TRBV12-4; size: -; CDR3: CASSTRYSEAFF; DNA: TGTGCCAGCAGCACAAGATACAGTGAAGCTTTCTTT
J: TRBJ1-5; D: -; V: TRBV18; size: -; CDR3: CASSSLVSPQHF; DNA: TGTGCCAGCTCAAGTTTAGTTTCGCCCCAGCATTTT
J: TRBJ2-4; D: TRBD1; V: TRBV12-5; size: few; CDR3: CASGLVVGTGVLFSKNIQYF; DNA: TGTGCTAGTGGTTTGGTAGTCGGGACAGGGGTATTGTTTAGCAAAAACATTCAGTACTTC
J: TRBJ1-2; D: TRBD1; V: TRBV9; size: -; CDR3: CASSAGGQNYGYTF; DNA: TGTGCCAGCAGCGCAGGGGGGCAGAACTATGGCTACACCTTC
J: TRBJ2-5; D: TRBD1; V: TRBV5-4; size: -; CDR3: CASSRDSVASQYF; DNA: TGTGCCAGCAGTAGGGACAGTGTCGCGTCCCAGTACTTC
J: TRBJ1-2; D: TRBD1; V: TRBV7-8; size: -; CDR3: CASSTGTVYGYTF; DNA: TGTGCCAGCAGCACCGGGACAGTCTATGGCTACACCTTC
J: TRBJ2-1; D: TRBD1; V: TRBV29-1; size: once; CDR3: CSVTDRGRANNEQFF; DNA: TGCAGCGTGACCGACAGGGGGCGAGCCAACAATGAGCAGTTCTTC
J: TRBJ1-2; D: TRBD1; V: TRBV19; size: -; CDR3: CASSEQGYANYGYTF; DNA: TGTGCCAGTAGTGAACAGGGGTACGCAAACTATGGCTACACCTTC
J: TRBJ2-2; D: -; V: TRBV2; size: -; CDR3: CASSEVSGNTGELFF; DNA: TGTGCCAGCAGTGAAGTCAGCGGTAACACCGGGGAGCTGTTTTTT
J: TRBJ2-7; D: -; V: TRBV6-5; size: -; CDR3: CASSYSSGTYEQYF; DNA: TGTGCCAGCAGTTACTCCAGCGGTACCTACGAGCAGTACTTC
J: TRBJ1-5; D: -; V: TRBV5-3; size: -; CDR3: CARDSPLQQGIRQPQHF; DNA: TGTGCCAGAGACTCCCCGCTTCAACAGGGAATCAGGCAGCCCCAGCATTTT
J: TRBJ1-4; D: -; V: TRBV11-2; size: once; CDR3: CASSLTPGATNEKLFF; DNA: TGTGCCAGCAGCTTAACACCAGGGGCAACTAATGAAAAACTGTTTTTT
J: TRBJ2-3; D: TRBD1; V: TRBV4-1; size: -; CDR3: CASSQYPGQVSDTQYF; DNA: TGCGCCAGCAGCCAATATCCGGGACAGGTATCAGATACGCAGTATTTT
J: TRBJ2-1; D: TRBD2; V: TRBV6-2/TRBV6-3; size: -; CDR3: CASSYVGGASNEQFF; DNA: TGTGCCAGCAGTTACGTCGGGGGGGCGTCCAATGAGCAGTTCTTC
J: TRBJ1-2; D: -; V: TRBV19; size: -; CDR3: CASSDPGTLTRAYGYTF; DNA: TGTGCCAGTAGCGATCCCGGGACACTCACACGGGCCTATGGCTACACCTTC
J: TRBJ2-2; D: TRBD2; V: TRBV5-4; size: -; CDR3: CASSLGLAGGITGELFF; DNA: TGTGCCAGCAGCCTAGGACTAGCGGGGGGCATTACCGGGGAGCTGTTTTTT
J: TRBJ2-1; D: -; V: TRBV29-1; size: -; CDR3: CSVAEAVDEQFF; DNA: TGCAGCGTTGCAGAGGCTGTCGATGAGCAGTTCTTC
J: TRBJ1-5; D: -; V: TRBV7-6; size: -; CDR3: CASSLSGNSNQPQHF; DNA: TGTGCCAGCAGCTTATCAGGGAACAGCAATCAGCCCCAGCATTTT
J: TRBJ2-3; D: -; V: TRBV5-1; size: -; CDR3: CASSLAQPGTDTQYF; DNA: TGCGCCAGCAGCCTGGCCCAACCGGGCACAGATACGCAGTATTTT
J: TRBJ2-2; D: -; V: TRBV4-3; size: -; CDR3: CASSQDRINTGELFF; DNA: TGCGCCAGCAGCCAAGACAGAATTAACACCGGGGAGCTGTTTTTT
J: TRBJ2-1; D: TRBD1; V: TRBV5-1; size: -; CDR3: CASSLTTGGREQFF; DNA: TGCGCCAGCAGCTTAACGACAGGGGGCCGTGAGCAGTTCTTC
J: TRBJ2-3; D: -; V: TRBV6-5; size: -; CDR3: CASSYAGGSTTDTQYF; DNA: TGTGCCAGCAGCTACGCCGGAGGGAGCACAACAGATACGCAGTATTTT
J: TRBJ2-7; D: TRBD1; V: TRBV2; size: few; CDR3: CASSVFGQGGHDEQYF; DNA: TGTGCCAGCAGTGTCTTTGGACAGGGTGGACACGACGAGCAGTACTTC
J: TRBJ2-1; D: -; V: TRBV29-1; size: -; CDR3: CSVDARNEQFF; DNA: TGCAGCGTTGATGCCAGAAATGAGCAGTTCTTC
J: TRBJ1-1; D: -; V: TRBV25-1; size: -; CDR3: CASSEPGNTEAFF; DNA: TGTGCCAGCAGTGAACCCGGGAACACTGAAGCTTTCTTT
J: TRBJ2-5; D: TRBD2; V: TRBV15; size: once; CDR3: CATRMGGETQYF; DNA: TGTGCCACCAGAATGGGGGGGGAGACCCAGTACTTC
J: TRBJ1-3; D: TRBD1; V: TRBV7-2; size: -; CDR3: CASSSFGTGASSGNTIYF; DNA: TGTGCCAGCAGCTCCTTCGGGACAGGGGCCAGCTCTGGAAACACCATATATTTT
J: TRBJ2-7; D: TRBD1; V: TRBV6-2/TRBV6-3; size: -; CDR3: CASTYSGTGRGKQYF; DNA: TGTGCCAGCACCTACTCCGGGACAGGGAGGGGCAAGCAGTACTTC
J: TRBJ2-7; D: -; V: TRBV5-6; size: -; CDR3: CASTSIGTPAYEQYF; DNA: TGTGCCAGCACCTCGATTGGGACACCCGCCTACGAGCAGTACTTC
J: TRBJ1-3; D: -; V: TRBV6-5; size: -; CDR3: CASSPERETGNTIYF; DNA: TGTGCCAGCTCCCCGGAGAGGGAAACGGGAAACACCATATATTTT
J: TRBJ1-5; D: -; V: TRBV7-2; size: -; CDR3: CASSADRNQPQHF; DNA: TGTGCCAGCAGCGCCGACAGGAATCAGCCCCAGCATTTT
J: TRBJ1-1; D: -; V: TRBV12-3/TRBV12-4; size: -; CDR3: CASSNVEGEAFF; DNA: TGTGCCAGCAGTAATGTTGAGGGCGAAGCTTTCTTT
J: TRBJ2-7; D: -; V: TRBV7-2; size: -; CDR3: CASSSGGGGPLYEQYF; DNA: TGTGCCAGCAGCTCCGGTGGCGGGGGCCCTCTCTACGAGCAGTACTTC